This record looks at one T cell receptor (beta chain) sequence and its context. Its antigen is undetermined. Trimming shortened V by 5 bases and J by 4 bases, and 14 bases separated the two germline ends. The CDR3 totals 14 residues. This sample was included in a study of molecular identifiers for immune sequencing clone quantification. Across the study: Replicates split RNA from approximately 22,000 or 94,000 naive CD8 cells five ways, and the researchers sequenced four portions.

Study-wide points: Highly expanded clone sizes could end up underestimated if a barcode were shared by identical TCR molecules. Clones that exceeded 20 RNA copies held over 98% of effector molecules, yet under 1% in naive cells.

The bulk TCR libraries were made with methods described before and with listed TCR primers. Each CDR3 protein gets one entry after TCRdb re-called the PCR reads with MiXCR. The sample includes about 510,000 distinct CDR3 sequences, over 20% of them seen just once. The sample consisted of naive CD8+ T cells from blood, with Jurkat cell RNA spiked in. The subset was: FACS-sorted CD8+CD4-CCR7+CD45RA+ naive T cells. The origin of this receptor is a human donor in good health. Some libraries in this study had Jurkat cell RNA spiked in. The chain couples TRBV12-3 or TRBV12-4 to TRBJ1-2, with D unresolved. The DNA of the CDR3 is TGTGCCAGCAGTCCGAACACTTACATCTATGGCTACACCTTC. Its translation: CASSPNTYIYGYTF.